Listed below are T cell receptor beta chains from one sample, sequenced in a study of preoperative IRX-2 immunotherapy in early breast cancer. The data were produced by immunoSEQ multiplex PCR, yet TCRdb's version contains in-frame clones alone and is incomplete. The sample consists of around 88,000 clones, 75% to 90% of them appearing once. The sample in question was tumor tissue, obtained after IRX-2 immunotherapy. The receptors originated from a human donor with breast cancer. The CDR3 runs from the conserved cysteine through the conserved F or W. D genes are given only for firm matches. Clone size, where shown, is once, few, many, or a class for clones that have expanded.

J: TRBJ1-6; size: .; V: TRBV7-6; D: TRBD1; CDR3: CASSPEGTGLGNSPLHF; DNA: TGTGCCAGCAGCCCGGAGGGGACAGGGCTGGGTAATTCACCCCTCCACTTT
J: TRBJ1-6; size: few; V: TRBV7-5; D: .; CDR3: CASSLGTPNNSPLHF; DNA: TGTGCCAGCAGCCTAGGGACACCGAATAATTCACCCCTCCACTTT
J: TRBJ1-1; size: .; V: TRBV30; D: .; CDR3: CAWRVGLNTEAFF; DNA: TGTGCCTGGAGAGTGGGGCTGAACACTGAAGCTTTCTTT
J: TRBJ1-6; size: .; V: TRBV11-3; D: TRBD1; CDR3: CASSSRTGVNSPLHF; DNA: TGTGCCAGCAGCTCTCGGACAGGGGTAAATTCACCCCTCCACTTT
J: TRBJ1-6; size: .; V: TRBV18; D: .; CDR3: CASSPMDGQGSPLHF; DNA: TGTGCCAGCTCACCCATGGACGGTCAGGGTTCACCCCTCCACTTT
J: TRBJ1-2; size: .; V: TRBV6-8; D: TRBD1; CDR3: CAISVGDRAAVGYGYTF; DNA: TGTGCCATCAGTGTCGGGGACAGGGCCGCAGTGGGCTATGGCTACACCTTC
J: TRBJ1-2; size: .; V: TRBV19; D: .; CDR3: CASGQGTNGYTF; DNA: TGTGCCAGTGGCCAGGGAACGAATGGCTACACCTTC
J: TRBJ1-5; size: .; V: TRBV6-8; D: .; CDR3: CASSLGYGQPQHF; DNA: TGTGCCAGCAGTCTGGGTTACGGTCAGCCCCAGCATTTT
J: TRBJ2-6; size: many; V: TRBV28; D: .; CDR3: CASSLGLSGANVLTF; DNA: TGTGCCAGCAGCCTGGGACTCTCTGGGGCCAACGTCCTGACTTTC
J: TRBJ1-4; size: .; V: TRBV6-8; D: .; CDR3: CASRSEYNEKLFF; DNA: TGTGCCAGCAGATCAGAGTATAATGAAAAACTGTTTTTT
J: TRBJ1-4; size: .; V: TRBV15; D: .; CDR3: CATSRGRGGHEKLFF; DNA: TGTGCCACCAGCAGAGGGAGGGGGGGTCATGAAAAACTGTTTTTT
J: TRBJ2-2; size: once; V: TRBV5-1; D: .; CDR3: CASSRLDPNTGELFF; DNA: TGCGCCAGCAGCCGCCTGGACCCGAACACCGGGGAGCTGTTTTTT
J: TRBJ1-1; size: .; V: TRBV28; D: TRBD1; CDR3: CASTRQGNTEAFF; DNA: TGTGCCAGCACGAGACAGGGAAACACTGAAGCTTTCTTT
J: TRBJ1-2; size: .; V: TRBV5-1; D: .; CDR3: CASSLQGLDYGYTF; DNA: TGCGCCAGCAGCTTGCAGGGGCTGGACTATGGCTACACCTTC
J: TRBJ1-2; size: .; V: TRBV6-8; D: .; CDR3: CASSVHRERRDGYTF; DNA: TGTGCCAGCAGCGTTCACAGGGAGCGGCGGGATGGCTACACCTTC